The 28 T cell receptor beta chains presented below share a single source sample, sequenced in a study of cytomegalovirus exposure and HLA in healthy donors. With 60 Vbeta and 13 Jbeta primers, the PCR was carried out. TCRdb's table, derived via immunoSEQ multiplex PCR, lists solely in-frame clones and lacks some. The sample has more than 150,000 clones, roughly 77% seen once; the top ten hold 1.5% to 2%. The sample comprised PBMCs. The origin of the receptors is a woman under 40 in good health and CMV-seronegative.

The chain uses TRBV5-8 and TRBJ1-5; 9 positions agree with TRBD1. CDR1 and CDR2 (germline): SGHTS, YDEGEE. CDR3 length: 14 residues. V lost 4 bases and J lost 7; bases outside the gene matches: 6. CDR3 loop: CASSTGTGSQPQHF. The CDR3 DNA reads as TGTGCCAGCAGCACCGGGACAGGGAGCCAGCCCCAGCATTTT.

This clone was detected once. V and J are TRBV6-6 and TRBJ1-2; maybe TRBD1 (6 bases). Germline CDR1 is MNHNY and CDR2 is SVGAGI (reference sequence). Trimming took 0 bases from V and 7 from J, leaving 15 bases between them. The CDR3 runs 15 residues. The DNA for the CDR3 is TGTGCCAGCAGTTACTCAACGGGACAACCGCTTGGCTACACCTTC. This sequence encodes CASSYSTGQPLGYTF.

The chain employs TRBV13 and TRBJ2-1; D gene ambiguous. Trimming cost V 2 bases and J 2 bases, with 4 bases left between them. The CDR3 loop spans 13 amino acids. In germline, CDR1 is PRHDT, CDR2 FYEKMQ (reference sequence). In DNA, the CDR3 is TGTGCCAGCAGCTTACATCCCTACAATGAGCAGTTCTTC. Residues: CASSLHPYNEQFF.

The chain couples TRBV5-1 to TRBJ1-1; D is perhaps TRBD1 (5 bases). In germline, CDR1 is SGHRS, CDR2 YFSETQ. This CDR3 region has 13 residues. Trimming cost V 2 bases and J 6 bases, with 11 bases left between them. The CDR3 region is CASSFNPGPEAFF. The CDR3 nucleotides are TGCGCCAGCAGCTTTAATCCAGGGCCTGAAGCTTTCTTT.

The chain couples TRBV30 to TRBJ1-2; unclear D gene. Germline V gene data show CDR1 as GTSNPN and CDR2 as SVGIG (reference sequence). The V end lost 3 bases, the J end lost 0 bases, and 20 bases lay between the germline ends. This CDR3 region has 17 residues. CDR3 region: CAWSEAVAGRTNYGYTF. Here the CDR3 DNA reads TGTGCCTGGAGCGAAGCGGTTGCGGGCAGAACTAACTATGGCTACACCTTC.

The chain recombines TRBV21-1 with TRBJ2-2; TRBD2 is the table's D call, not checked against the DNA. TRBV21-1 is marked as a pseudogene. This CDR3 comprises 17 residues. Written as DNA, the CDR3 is TGTGCCAGCAGCTCCCATCTGTCCGGGGAGAACACCGGGGAGCTGTTTTTT. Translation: CASSSHLSGENTGELFF.

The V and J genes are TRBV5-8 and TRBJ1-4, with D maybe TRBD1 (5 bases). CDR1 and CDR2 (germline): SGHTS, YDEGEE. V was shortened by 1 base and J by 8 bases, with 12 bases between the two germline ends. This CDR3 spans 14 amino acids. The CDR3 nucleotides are TGTGCCAGCAGCTTGTTCAGGGTCGGAGAAAAACTGTTTTTT. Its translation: CASSLFRVGEKLFF. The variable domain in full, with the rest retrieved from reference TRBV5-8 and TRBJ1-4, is EAGVTQSPTHLIKTRGQQATLRCSPISGHTSVYWYQQALGLGLQFLLWYDEGEERNRGNFPPRFSGRQFPNYSSELNVNALELEDSALYLCASSLFRVGEKLFFGSGTQLSVL.

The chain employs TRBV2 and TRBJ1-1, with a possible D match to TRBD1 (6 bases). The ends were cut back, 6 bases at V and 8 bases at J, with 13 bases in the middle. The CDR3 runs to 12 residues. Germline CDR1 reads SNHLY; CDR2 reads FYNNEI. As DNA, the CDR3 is TGTGCCAGCAGCAAAATGGGGACAGAAGCTTTCTTT. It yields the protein CASSKMGTEAFF.

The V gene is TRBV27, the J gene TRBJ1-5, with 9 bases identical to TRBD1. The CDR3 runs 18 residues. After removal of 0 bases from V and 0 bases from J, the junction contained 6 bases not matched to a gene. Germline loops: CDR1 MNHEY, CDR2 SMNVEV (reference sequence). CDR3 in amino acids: CASSLSWDRELSNQPQHF. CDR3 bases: TGTGCCAGCAGTTTATCATGGGACAGGGAACTTAGCAATCAGCCCCAGCATTTT.

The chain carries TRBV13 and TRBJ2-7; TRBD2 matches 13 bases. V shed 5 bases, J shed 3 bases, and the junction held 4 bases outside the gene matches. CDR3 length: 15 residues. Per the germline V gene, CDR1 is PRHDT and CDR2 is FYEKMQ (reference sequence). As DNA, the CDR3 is TGTGCCAGCAGCCAGAGGACTAGCGGGGGCTACGAGCAGTACTTC. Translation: CASSQRTSGGYEQYF.

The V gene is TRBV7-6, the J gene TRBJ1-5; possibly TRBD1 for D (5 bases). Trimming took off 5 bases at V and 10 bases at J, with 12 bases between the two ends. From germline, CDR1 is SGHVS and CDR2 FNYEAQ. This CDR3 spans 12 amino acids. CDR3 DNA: TGTGCCAGCAGCAGGCCGGGGGGTCCCCAGCATTTT. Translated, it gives CASSRPGGPQHF.

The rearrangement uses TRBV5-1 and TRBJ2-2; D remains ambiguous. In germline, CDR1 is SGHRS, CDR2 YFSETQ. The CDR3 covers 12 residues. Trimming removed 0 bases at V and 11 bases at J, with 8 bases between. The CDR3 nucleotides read TGCGCCAGCAGCTTGGACTATCAAGAGCTGTTTTTT. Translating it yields CASSLDYQELFF.

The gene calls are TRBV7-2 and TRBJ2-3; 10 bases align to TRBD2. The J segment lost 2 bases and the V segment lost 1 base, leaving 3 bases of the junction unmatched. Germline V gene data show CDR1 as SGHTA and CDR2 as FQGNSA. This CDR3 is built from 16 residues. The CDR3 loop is CASSLVAGGSTDTQYF. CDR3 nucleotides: TGTGCCAGCAGCTTAGTAGCGGGGGGCTCCACAGATACGCAGTATTTT.

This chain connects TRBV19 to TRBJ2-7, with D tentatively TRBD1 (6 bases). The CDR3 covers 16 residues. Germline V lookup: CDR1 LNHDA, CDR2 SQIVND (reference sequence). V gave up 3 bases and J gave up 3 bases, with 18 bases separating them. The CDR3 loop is CASSMSSTVRGYEQYF. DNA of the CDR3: TGTGCCAGTAGTATGAGCAGCACCGTCAGGGGCTACGAGCAGTACTTC.

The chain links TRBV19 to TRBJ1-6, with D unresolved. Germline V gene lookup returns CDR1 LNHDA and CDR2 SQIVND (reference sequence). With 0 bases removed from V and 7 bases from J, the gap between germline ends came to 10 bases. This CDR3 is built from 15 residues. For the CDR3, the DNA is TGTGCCAGTAGTATAGATGAGGCTACGAATTCACCCCTCCACTTT. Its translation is CASSIDEATNSPLHF.

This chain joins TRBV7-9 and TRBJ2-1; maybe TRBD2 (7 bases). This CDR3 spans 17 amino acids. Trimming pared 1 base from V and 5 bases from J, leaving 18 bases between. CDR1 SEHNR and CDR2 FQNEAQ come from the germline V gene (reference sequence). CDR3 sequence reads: CASSLGRSGGLHNEQFF. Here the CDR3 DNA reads TGTGCCAGCAGCTTAGGTCGCTCGGGGGGCCTACACAATGAGCAGTTCTTC. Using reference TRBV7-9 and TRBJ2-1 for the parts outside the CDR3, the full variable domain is DTGVSQNPRHKITKRGQNVTFRCDPISEHNRLYWYRQTLGQGPEFLTYFQNEAQLEKSRLLSDRFSAERPKGSFSTLEIQRTEQGDSAMYLCASSLGRSGGLHNEQFFGPGTRLTVL.

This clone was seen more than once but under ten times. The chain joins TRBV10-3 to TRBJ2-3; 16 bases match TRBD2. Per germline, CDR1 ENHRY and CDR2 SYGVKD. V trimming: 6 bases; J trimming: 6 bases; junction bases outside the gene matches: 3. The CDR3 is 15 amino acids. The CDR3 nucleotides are TGTGCCATCAGGTTGGGACTAGCGGGGGGGGATACGCAGTATTTT. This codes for CAIRLGLAGGDTQYF.

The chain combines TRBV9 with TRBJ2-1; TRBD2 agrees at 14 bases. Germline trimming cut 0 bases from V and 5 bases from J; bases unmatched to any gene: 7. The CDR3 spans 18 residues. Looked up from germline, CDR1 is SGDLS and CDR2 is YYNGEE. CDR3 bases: TGTGCCAGCAGCGTAGGGATGGGACTAGCGGGGGTTAACAATGAGCAGTTCTTC. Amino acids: CASSVGMGLAGVNNEQFF.

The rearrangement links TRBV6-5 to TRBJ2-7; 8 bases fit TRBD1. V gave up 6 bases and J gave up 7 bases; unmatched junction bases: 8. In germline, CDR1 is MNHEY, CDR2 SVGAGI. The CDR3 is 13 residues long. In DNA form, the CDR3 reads TGTGCCAGCAGCACAGGGGGTAGTGGGGAGCAGTACTTC. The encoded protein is CASSTGGSGEQYF.

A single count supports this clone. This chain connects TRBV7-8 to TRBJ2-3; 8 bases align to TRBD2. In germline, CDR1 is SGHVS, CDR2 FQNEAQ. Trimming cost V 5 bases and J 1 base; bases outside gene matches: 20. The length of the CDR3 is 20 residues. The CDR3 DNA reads TGTGCCAGCAGCCACACCGCGGGGAGTAGCGGGGCTCCCCGCACAGATACGCAGTATTTT. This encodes CASSHTAGSSGAPRTDTQYF.

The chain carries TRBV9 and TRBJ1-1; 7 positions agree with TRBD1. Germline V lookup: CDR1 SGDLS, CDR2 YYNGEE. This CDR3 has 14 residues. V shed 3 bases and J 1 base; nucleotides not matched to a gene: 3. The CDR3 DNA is TGTGCCAGCAGCGCAAACAGGGGGAACACTGAAGCTTTCTTT. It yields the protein CASSANRGNTEAFF. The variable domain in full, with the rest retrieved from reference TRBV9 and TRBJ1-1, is DSGVTQTPKHLITATGQRVTLRCSPRSGDLSVYWYQQSLDQGLQFLIQYYNGEERAKGNILERFSAQQFPDLHSELNLSSLELGDSALYFCASSANRGNTEAFFGQGTRLTVV.

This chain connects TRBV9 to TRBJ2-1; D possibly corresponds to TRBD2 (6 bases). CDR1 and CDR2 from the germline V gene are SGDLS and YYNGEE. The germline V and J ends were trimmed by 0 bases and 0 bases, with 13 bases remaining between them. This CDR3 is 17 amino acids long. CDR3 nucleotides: TGTGCCAGCAGCGTAGGGGCGGGGAGGAGCTCCTACAATGAGCAGTTCTTC. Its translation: CASSVGAGRSSYNEQFF.

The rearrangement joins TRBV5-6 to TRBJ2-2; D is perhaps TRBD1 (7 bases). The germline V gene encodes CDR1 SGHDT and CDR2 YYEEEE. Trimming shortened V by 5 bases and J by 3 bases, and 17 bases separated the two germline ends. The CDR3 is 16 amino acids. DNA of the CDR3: TGTGCCAGCAGAAACGGCAGGGGGAGGTACACCGGGGAGCTGTTTTTT. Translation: CASRNGRGRYTGELFF.

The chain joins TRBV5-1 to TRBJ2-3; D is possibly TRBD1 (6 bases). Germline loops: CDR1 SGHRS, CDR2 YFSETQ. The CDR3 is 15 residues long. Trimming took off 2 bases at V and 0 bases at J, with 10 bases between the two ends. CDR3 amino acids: CASSFQGPSTDTQYF. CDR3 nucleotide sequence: TGCGCCAGCAGCTTCCAGGGGCCTAGCACAGATACGCAGTATTTT.

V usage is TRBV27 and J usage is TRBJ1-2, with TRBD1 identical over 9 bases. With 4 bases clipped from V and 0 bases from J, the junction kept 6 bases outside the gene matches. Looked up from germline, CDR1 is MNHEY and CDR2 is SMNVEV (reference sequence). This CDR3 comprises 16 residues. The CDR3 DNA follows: TGTGCCAGCAGTTCTGACAGGGGGTCCCCTAACTATGGCTACACCTTC. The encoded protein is CASSSDRGSPNYGYTF.

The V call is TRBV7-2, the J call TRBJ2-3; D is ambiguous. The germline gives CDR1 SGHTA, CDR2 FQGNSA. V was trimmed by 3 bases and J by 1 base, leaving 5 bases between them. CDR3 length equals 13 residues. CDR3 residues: CASSLQGTDTQYF. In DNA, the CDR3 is TGTGCCAGCAGCTTGCAGGGCACAGATACGCAGTATTTT.

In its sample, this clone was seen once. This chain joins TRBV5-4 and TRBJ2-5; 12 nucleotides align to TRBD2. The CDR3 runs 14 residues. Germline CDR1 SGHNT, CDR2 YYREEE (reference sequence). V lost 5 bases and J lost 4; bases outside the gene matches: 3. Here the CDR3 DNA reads TGTGCCAGCAGAGAGACTAGCGGGGGAGAGACCCAGTACTTC. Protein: CASRETSGGETQYF. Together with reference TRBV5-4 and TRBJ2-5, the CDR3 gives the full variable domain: ETGVTQSPTHLIKTRGQQVTLRCSSQSGHNTVSWYQQALGQGPQFIFQYYREEENGRGNFPPRFSGLQFPNYSSELNVNALELDDSALYLCASRETSGGETQYFGPGTRLLVL.

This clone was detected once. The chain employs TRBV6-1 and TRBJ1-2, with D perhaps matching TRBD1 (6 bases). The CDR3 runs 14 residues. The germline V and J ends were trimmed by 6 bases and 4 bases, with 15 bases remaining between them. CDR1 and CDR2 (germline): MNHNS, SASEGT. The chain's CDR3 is CASRLNRDFYGYTF. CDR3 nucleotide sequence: TGTGCCAGCAGATTAAACAGGGATTTCTATGGCTACACCTTC.